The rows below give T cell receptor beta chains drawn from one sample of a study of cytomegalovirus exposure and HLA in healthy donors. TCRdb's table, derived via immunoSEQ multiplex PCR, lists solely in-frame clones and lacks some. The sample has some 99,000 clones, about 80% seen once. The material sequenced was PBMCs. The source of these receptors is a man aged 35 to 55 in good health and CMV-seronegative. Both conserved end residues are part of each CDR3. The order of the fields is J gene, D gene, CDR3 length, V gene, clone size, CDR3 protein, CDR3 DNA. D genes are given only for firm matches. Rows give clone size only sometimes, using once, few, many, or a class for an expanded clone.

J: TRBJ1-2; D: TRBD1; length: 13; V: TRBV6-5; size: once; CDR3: CASTLGQNYGYTF; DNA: TGTGCCAGCACCCTGGGACAGAACTATGGCTACACCTTC
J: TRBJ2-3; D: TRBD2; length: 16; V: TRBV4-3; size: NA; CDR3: CASSHWTSASTDTQYF; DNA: TGCGCCAGCAGCCACTGGACTAGCGCATCCACAGATACGCAGTATTTT
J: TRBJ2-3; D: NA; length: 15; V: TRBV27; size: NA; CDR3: CASSYGRKRTDTQYF; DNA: TGTGCCAGCAGTTACGGTAGAAAGAGGACAGATACGCAGTATTTT
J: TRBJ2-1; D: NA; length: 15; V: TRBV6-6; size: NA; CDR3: CASSYSGQGLNEQFF; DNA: TGTGCCAGCAGTTACTCCGGACAGGGACTAAATGAGCAGTTCTTC
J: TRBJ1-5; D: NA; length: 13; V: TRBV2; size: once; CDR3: CASSAQREQPQHF; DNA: TGTGCCAGCAGTGCCCAACGAGAACAGCCCCAGCATTTT
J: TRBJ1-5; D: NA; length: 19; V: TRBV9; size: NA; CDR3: CASSVELGEATYSNQPQHF; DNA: TGTGCCAGCAGCGTAGAATTAGGGGAGGCGACTTATAGCAATCAGCCCCAGCATTTT
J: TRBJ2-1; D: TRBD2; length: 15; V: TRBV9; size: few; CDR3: CASSHPVAGGNEQFF; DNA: TGTGCCAGCAGCCACCCGGTCGCGGGGGGCAATGAGCAGTTCTTC
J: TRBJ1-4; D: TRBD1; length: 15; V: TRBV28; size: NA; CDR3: CASSLVRTGREKLFF; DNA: TGTGCCAGCAGTTTAGTTCGGACAGGGAGGGAAAAACTGTTTTTT
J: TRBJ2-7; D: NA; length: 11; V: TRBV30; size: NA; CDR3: CAWSVGGEQYF; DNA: TGTGCCTGGAGTGTTGGGGGGGAGCAGTACTTC
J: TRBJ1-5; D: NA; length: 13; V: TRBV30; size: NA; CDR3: CAWSLQGYQPQHF; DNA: TGTGCCTGGAGTCTTCAGGGATATCAGCCCCAGCATTTT
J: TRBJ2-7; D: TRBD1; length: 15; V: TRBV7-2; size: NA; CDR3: CASSLGTGGRYEQYF; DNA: TGTGCCAGCAGCTTAGGGACAGGTGGCCGCTACGAGCAGTACTTC
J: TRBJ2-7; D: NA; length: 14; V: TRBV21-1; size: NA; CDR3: CASSKVRVSYEQYF; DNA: TGTGCCAGCAGCAAAGTGCGGGTCTCCTACGAGCAGTACTTC
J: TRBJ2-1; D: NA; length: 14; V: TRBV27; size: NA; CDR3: CASSSRGSYNEQFF; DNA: TGTGCCAGCAGTTCCCGAGGCTCCTACAATGAGCAGTTCTTC
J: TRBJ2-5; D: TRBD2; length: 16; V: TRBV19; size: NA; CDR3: CASSLGLAGIQETQYF; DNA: TGTGCCAGTAGTCTTGGACTAGCGGGGATCCAAGAGACCCAGTACTTC
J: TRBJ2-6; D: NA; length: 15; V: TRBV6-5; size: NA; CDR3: CASSYSLSGANVLTF; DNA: TGTGCCAGCAGTTACTCACTCTCTGGGGCCAACGTCCTGACTTTC
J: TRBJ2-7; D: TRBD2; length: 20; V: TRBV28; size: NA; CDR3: CASSLILSGLAGGRSYEQYF; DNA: TGTGCCAGCAGTTTGATTCTGTCGGGACTAGCGGGAGGAAGGTCCTACGAGCAGTACTTC
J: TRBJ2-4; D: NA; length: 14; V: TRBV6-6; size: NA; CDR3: CASSQAGLKNIQYF; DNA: TGTGCCAGCAGCCAGGCCGGTCTCAAAAACATTCAGTACTTC
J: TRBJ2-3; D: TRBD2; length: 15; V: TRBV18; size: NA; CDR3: CASSSLPGLADTQYF; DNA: TGTGCCAGCTCATCACTCCCGGGACTAGCAGATACGCAGTATTTT